This TCR beta chain was recorded in a study of blood T cell repertoires in COVID-19. TCRdb's copy holds only in-frame clones and misses some; the assay was immunoSEQ multiplex PCR. The sample shows around 100,000 clones, around 81% of them seen only once. The germline V and J ends were trimmed by 2 bases and 1 base, with 5 bases remaining between them. Germline assignment: CDR1 SGHTS and CDR2 YDEGEE. There are 13 residues in the CDR3. This clonotype originated in a man in his fifties or sixties with active or convalescent COVID-19. The chain has TRBV5-8 and TRBJ2-3, with D perhaps TRBD1 (5 bases). The sequenced sample consisted of peripheral blood. The CDR3 DNA reads as TGTGCCAGCAGCTTAGGGGGCACAGATACGCAGTATTTT. Amino acid sequence: CASSLGGTDTQYF.